Here is one T cell receptor (beta chain) with its context. As yet, its antigen is unknown. The same CDR3 can be traced to other DNA sequences in this sample. The data belong to a study of cytomegalovirus exposure and HLA in healthy donors. Study-level results: Several top significant clusters appeared, in a later analysis, to be linked to common viral pathogens. With high specificity and sensitivity, the classifier reportedly diagnosed cytomegalovirus status.

With 60 Vbeta and 13 Jbeta primers, the PCR was carried out. Assay used: immunoSEQ multiplex PCR; TCRdb lists only in-frame clones, some missing. The data contain about 170,000 clones, roughly 80% of them singletons. The CDR3 runs 14 residues. The V gene end was trimmed by 2 bases and the J gene end by 4 bases; junction bases not matched to a gene: 0. The germline gives CDR1 MNHEY, CDR2 SVGAGI. The chain combines TRBV6-5 with TRBJ1-1; TRBD1 matches 11 bases. What was sequenced was PBMCs. The sequence was collected from a male donor in good health and CMV-seronegative. The CDR3 loop reads CASSYGTGGTEAFF. CDR3 sequence (DNA): TGTGCCAGCAGTTACGGGACAGGGGGCACTGAAGCTTTCTTT.